This T cell receptor (beta chain) was recovered during a study of liver allograft versus peripheral blood T cells. As for the study in general: Repertoires of T cell receptors in transplanted livers were compared with recipients' peripheral blood repertoires.

As concerns this clonotype: Its target is not known.

This CDR3 contains 13 residues. Trimming stripped 6 bases from V and 0 bases from J, with 9 bases between. TCRdb used MiXCR to reprocess the reads, holding one entry per CDR3 protein. The top ten hold roughly 2.2% of the sample, which has over 10,000 distinct CDR3 sequences, approximately 30% seen once. The study, taken as a whole, reports: Reported data describe T cell receptor repertoires within liver allografts as differing from those in peripheral blood.

The sequence came from a human patient who had a liver transplant. Some T cells could come from the graft donor. The rearrangement uses TRBV12-3 or TRBV12-4 and TRBJ2-7; maybe TRBD2 (6 bases). The CDR3 DNA is TGTGCCAGCAGACGGACTACCTCCTACGAGCAGTACTTC. Translated: CASRRTTSYEQYF.